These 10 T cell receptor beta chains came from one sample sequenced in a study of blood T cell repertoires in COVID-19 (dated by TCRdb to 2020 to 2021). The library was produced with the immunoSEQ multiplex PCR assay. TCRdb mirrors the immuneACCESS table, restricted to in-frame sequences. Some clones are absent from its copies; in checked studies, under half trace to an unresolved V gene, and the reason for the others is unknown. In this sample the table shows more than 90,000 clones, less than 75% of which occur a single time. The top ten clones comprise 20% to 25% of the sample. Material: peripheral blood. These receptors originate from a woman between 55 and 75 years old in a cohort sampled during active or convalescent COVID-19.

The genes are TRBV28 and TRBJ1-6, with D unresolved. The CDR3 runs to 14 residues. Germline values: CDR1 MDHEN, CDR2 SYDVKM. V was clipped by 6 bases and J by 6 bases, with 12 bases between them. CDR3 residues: CASSPHSSNSPLHF. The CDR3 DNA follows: TGTGCCAGCAGCCCCCATTCGAGTAATTCACCCCTCCACTTT. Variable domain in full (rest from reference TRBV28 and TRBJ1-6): DVKVTQSSRYLVKRTGEKVFLECVQDMDHENMFWYRQDPGLGLRLIYFSYDVKMKEKGDIPEGYSVSREKKERFSLILESASTNQTSMYLCASSPHSSNSPLHFGNGTRLTVT.

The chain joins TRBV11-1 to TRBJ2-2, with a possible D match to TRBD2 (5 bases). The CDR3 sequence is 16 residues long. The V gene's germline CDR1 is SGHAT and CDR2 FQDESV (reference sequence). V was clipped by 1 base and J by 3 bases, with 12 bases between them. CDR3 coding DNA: TGTGCCAGCAGCTTAGGACTATTAATTGACACCGGGGAGCTGTTTTTT. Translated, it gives CASSLGLLIDTGELFF.

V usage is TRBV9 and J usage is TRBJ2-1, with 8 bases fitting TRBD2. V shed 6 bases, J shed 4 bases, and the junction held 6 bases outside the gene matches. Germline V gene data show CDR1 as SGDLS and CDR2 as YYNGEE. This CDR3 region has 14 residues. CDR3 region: CASNRGGLYNEQFF. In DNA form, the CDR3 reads TGTGCCAGCAATCGGGGGGGCCTTTACAATGAGCAGTTCTTC.

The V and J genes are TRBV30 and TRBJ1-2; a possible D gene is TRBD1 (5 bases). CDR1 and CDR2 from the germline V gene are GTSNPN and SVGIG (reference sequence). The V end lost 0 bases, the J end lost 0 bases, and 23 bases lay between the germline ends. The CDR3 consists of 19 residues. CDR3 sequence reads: CAWSVPPEWWTLANYGYTF. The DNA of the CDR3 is TGTGCCTGGAGTGTACCCCCCGAGTGGTGGACACTCGCTAACTATGGCTACACCTTC.

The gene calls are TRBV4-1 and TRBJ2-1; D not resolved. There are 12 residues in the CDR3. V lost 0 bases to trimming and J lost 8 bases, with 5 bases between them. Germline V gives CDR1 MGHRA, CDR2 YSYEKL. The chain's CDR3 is CASSQDSDEQFF. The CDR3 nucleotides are TGCGCCAGCAGCCAAGATTCGGATGAGCAGTTCTTC.

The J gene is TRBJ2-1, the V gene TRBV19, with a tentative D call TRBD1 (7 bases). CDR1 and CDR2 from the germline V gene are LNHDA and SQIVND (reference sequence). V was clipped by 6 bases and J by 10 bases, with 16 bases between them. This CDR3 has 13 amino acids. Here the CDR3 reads CASSQGGLPEQFF. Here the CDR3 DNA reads TGTGCCAGTAGCCAGGGGGGACTTCCAGAGCAGTTCTTC.

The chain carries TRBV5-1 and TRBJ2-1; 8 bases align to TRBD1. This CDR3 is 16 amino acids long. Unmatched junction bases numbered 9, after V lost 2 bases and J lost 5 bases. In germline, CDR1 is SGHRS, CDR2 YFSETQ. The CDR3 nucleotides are TGCGCCAGCAGCTTTACCGGACAGGGTAAGGACAATGAGCAGTTCTTC. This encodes CASSFTGQGKDNEQFF. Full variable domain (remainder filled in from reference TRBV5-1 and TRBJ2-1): KAGVTQTPRYLIKTRGQQVTLSCSPISGHRSVSWYQQTPGQGLQFLFEYFSETQRNKGNFPGRFSGRQFSNSRSEMNVSTLELGDSALYLCASSFTGQGKDNEQFFGPGTRLTVL.

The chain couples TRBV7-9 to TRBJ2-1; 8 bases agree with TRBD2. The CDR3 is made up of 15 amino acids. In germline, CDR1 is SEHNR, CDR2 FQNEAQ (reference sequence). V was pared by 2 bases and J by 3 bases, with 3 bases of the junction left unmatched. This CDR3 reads CASSLTGGLYNEQFF. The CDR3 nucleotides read TGTGCCAGCAGCTTAACGGGGGGGCTCTACAATGAGCAGTTCTTC. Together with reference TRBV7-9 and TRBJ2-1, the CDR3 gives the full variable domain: DTGVSQNPRHKITKRGQNVTFRCDPISEHNRLYWYRQTLGQGPEFLTYFQNEAQLEKSRLLSDRFSAERPKGSFSTLEIQRTEQGDSAMYLCASSLTGGLYNEQFFGPGTRLTVL.

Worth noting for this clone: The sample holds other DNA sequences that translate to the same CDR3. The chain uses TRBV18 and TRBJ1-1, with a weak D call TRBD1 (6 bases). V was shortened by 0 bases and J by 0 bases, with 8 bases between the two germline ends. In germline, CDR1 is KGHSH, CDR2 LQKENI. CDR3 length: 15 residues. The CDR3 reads CASSPPTGMNTEAFF. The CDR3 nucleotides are TGTGCCAGCTCACCACCGACAGGTATGAACACTGAAGCTTTCTTT.

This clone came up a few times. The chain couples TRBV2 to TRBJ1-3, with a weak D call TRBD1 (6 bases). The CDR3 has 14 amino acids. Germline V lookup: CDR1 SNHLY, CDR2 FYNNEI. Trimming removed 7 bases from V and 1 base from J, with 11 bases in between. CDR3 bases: TGTGCCAGCAACACTCAGGGGTCTGGAAACACCATATATTTT. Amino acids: CASNTQGSGNTIYF.